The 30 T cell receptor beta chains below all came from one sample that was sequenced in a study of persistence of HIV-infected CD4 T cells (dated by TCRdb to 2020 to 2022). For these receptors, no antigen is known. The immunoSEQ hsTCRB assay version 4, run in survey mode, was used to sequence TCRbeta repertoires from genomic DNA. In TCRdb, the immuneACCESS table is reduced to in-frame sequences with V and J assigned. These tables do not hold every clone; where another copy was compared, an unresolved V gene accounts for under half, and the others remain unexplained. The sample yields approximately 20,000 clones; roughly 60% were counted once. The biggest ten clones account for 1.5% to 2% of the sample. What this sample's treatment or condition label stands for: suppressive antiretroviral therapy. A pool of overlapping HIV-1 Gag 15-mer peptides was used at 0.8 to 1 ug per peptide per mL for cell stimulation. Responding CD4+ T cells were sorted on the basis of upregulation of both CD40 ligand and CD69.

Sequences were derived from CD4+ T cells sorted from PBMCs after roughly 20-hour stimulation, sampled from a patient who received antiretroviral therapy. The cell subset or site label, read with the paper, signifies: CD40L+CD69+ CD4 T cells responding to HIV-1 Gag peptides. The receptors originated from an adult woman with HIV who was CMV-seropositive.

The CDR3 here is CASSSGGLGNQPQHF. For the CDR3, the DNA is TGTGCCAGCAGTTCCGGGGGGTTAGGCAATCAGCCCCAGCATTTT. V gene TRBV6-6 combines with J gene TRBJ1-5; a possible D gene is TRBD1 (5 bases). The CDR3 is 15 amino acids. CDR1 and CDR2 (germline): MNHNY, SVGAGI (reference sequence). V lost 4 bases and J lost 2, with 12 bases in between.

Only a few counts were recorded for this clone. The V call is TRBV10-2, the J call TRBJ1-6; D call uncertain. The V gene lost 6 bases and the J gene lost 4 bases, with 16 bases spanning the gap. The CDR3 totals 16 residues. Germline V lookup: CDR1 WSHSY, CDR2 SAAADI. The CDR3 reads CASSNSQIVYNSPLHF. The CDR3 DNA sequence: TGCGCCAGCAGCAATTCCCAGATTGTATATAATTCACCCCTCCACTTT.

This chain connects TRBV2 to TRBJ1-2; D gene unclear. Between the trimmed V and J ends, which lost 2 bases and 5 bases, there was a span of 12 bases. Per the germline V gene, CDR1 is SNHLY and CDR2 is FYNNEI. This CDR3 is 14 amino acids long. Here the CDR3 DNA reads TGTGCCAGCAGTGAATCAGGCTTTGGATATGGCTACACCTTC. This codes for CASSESGFGYGYTF.

The CDR3 nucleotides read TGTGCCAGCAGCTTTGACGGGGCGGGAGATACGCAGTATTTT. Translated, it gives CASSFDGAGDTQYF. This rearrangement joins TRBV5-5 to TRBJ2-3; D might be TRBD1 or TRBD2, each matching 5 bases. Germline CDR1 SGHKS, CDR2 YYEKEE (reference sequence). V was cut by 2 bases and J by 5 bases, with 12 bases left in between. The CDR3 has 14 amino acids.

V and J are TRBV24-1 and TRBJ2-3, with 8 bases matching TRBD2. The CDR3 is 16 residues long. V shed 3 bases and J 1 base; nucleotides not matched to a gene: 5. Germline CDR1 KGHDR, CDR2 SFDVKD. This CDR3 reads CATSDPARGGTDTQYF. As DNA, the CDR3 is TGTGCCACCAGTGATCCTGCGCGGGGGGGCACAGATACGCAGTATTTT.

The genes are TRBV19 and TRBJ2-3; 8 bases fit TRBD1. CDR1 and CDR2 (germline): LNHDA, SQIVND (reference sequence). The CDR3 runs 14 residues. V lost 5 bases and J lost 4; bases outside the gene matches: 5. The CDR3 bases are TGTGCCAGTAGTCAGGACAGGGCTGCAGATACGCAGTATTTT. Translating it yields CASSQDRAADTQYF.

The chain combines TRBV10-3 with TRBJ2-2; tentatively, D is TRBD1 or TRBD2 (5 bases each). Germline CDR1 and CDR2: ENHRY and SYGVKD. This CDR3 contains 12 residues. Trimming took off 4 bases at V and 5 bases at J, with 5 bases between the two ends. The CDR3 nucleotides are TGTGCCATCAGTGGGGGGACCGGGGAGCTGTTTTTT. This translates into CAISGGTGELFF.

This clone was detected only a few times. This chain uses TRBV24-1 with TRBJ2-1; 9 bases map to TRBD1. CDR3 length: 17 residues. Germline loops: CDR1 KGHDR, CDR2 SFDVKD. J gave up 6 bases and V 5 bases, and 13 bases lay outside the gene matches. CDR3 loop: CATSARFRDRVSNEQFF. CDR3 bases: TGTGCCACCAGTGCCCGATTCCGGGACAGGGTTAGCAATGAGCAGTTCTTC.

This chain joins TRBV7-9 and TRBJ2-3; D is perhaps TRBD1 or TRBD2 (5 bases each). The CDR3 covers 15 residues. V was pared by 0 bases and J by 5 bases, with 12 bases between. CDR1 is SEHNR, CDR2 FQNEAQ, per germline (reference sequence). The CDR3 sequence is CASSLARGGLDTQYF. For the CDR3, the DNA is TGTGCCAGCAGCTTAGCGAGGGGTGGATTAGATACGCAGTATTTT.

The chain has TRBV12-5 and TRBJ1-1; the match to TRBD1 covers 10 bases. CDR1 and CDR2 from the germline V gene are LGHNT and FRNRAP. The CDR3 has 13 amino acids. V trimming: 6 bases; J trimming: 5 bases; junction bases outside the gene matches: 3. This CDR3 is CASGGTGDTEAFF. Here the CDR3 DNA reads TGTGCTAGTGGCGGGACAGGGGATACTGAAGCTTTCTTT.

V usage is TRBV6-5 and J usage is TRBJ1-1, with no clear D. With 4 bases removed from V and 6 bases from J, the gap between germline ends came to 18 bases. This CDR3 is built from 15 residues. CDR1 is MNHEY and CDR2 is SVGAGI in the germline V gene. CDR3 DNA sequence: TGTGCCAGCAGTTCCGGCGGGAGGATTAAGGCTGAAGCTTTCTTT. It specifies CASSSGGRIKAEAFF.

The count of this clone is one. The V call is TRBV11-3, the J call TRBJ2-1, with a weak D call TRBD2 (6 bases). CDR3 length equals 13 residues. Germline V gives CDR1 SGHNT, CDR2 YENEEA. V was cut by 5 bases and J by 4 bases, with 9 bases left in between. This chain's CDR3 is CASSQEGYNEQFF. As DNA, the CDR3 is TGTGCCAGCAGCCAGGAGGGATACAATGAGCAGTTCTTC.

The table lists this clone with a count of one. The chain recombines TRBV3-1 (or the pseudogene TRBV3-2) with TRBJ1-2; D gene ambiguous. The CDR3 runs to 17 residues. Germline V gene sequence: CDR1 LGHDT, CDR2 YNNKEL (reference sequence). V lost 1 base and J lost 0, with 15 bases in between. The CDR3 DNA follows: TGTGCCAGCAGCCAAGCGCCGGGTGGCAGTTCTAACTATGGCTACACCTTC. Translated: CASSQAPGGSSNYGYTF.

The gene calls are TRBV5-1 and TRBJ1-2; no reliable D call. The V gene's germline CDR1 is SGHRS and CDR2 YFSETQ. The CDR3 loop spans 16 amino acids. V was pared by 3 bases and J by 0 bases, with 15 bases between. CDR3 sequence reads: CASSSVFGGTNYGYTF. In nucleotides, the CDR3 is TGCGCCAGCAGCTCTGTCTTTGGCGGGACTAACTATGGCTACACCTTC.

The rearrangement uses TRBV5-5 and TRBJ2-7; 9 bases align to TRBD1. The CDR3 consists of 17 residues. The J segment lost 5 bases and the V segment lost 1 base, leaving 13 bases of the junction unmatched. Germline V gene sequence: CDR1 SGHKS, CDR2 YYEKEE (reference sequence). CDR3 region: CASSLYRGRDFVDEQYV. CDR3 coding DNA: TGTGCCAGCAGCTTGTACAGGGGGCGGGATTTCGTGGACGAGCAGTACGTC.

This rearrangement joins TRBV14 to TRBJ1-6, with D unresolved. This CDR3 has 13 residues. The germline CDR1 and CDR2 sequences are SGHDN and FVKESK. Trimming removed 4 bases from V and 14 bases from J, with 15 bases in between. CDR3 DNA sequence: TGTGCCAGCAGCCCCAGATTATCGGCAGCCCTCCACTTT. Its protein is CASSPRLSAALHF.

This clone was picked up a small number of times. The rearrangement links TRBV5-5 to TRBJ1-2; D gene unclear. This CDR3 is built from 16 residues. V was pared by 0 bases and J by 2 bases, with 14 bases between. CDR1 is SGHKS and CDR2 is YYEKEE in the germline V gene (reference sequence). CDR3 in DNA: TGTGCCAGCAGCTTGGCCCTAAAAGTGACGAACTATGGCTACACCTTC. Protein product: CASSLALKVTNYGYTF.

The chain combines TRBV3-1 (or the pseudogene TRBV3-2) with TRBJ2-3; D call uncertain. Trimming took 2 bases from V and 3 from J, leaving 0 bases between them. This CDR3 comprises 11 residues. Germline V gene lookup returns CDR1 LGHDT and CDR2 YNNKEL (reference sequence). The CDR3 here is CASSQTDTQYF. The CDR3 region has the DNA TGTGCCAGCAGCCAAACAGATACGCAGTATTTT.

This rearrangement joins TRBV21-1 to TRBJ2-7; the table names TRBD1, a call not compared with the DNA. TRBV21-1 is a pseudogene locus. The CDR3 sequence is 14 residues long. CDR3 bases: TGTGCCAGCAGCACCGGGACACCTTCCTACGAGCAGTACTTC. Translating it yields CASSTGTPSYEQYF.

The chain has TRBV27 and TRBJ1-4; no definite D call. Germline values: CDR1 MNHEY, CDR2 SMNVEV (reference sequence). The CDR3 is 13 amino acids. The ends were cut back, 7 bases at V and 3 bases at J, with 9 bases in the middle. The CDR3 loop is CASNPGPNEKLFF. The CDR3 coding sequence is TGTGCCAGCAACCCCGGACCTAATGAAAAACTGTTTTTT.

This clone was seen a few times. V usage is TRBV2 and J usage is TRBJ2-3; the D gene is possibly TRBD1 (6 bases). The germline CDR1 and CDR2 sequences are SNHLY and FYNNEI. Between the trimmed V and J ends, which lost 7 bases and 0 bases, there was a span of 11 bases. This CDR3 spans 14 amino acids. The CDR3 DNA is TGTGCCAGCAAGGGGGAGACTAGCACAGATACGCAGTATTTT. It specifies CASKGETSTDTQYF. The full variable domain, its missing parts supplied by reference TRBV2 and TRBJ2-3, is EPEVTQTPSHQVTQMGQEVILRCVPISNHLYFYWYRQILGQKVEFLVSFYNNEISEKSEIFDDQFSVERPDGSNFTLKIRSTKLEDSAMYFCASKGETSTDTQYFGPGTRLTVL.

CDR3 nucleotide sequence: TGTGCCCAGGGGTTGAGTAATTCACCCCTCCACTTT. Its protein product is CAQGLSNSPLHF. The chain has TRBV30 and TRBJ1-6; maybe TRBD1 (6 bases). Trimming removed 8 bases at V and 6 bases at J, with 11 bases between. Germline values: CDR1 GTSNPN, CDR2 SVGIG (reference sequence). The CDR3 has 12 residues.

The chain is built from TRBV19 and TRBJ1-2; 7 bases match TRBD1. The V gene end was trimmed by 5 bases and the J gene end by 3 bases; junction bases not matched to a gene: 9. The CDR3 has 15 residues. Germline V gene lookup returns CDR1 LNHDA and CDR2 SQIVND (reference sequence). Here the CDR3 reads CASSPHRGLDYGYTF. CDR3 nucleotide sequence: TGTGCCAGTAGTCCCCACAGGGGATTGGACTATGGCTACACCTTC. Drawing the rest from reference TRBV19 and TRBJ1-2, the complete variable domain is DGGITQSPKYLFRKEGQNVTLSCEQNLNHDAMYWYRQDPGQGLRLIYYSQIVNDFQKGDIAEGYSVSREKKESFPLTVTSAQKNPTAFYLCASSPHRGLDYGYTFGSGTRLTVV.

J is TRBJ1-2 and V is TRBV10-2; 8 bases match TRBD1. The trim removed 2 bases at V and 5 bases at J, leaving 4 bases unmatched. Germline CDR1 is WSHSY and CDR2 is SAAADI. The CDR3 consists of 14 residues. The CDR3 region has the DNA TGCGCCAGCAGTGAGACAGGGGGAGGGTATGGCTACACCTTC. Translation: CASSETGGGYGYTF.

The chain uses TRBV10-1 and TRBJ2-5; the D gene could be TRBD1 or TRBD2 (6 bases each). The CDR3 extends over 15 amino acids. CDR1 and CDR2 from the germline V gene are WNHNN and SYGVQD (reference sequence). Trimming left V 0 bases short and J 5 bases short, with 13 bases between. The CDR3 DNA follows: TGCGCCAGCAGTGAGTCCATCGGGGGCGCGGAGACCCAGTACTTC. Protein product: CASSESIGGAETQYF.

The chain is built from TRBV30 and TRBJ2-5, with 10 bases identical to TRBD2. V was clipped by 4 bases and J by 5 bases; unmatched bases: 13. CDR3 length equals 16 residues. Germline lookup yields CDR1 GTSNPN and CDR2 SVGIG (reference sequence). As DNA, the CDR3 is TGTGCCTGGACCCCCGGGGTAGCGGGGGGTCGGGAGACCCAGTACTTC. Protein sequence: CAWTPGVAGGRETQYF.

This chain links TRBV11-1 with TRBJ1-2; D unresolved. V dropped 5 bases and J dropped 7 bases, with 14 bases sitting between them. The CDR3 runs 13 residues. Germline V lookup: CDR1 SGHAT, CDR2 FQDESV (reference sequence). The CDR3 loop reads CASSALPGGGYTF. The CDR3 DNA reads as TGTGCCAGCAGCGCTCTGCCAGGAGGTGGCTACACCTTC.

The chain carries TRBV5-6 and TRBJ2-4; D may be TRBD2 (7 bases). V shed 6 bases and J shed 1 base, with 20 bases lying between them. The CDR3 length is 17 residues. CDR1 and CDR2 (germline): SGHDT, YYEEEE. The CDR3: CASTGGRQDLAKNIQYF. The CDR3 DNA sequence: TGTGCCAGCACCGGGGGGAGACAGGACTTGGCCAAAAACATTCAGTACTTC. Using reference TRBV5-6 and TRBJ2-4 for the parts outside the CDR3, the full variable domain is DAGVTQSPTHLIKTRGQQVTLRCSPKSGHDTVSWYQQALGQGPQFIFQYYEEEERQRGNFPDRFSGHQFPNYSSELNVNALLLGDSALYLCASTGGRQDLAKNIQYFGAGTRLSVL.

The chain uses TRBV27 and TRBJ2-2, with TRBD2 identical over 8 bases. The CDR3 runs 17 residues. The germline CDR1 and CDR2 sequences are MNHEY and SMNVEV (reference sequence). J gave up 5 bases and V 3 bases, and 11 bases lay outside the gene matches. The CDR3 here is CASSFFGVAGSTGELFF. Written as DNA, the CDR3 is TGTGCCAGCAGTTTTTTCGGGGTAGCGGGGTCGACCGGGGAGCTGTTTTTT.

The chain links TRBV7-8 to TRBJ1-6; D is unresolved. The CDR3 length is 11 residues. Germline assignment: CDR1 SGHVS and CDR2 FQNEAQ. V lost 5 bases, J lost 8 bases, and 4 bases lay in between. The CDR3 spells CASSLDSPLHF. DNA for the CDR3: TGTGCCAGCAGCCTTGATTCACCCCTCCACTTT.